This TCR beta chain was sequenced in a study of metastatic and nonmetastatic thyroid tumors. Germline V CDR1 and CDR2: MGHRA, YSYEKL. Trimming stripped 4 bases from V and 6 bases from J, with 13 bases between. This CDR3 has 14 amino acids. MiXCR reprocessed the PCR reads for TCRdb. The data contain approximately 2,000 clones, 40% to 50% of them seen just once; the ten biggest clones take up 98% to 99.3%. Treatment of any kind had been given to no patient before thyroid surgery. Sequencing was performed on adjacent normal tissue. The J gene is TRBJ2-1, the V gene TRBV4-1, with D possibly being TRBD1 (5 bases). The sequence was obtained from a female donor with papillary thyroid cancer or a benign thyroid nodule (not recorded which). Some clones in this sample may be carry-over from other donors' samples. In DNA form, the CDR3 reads TGCGCCAGCAGCCTCCCGACAGCACGCAATGAGCAGTTCTTC. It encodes CASSLPTARNEQFF.